These 9 T cell receptor beta chains were sequenced from one sample in a study of radiotherapy plus CTLA-4 blockade in lung cancer. The method was immunoSEQ multiplex PCR; TCRdb's version includes in-frame clones alone and lacks a portion of them. The table lists nearly 95,000 clones, roughly 80% of them singletons. The specimen comprised peripheral blood, sampled from a patient treated with radiotherapy plus ipilimumab. The receptors originated from a human donor with non-small cell lung cancer that progressed on radiotherapy plus ipilimumab.

This clone has only one observation. The chain has TRBV28 and TRBJ1-5, with 9 bases identical to TRBD1. Unmatched junction bases numbered 13, after V lost 3 bases and J lost 1 base. This CDR3 is built from 19 residues. CDR1 and CDR2 from the germline V gene are MDHEN and SYDVKM. For the CDR3, the DNA is TGTGCCAGCAGTTTTACGTGGGGACAGGGATTGGGAAGCAATCAGCCCCAGCATTTT. It translates to CASSFTWGQGLGSNQPQHF.

The V and J genes are TRBV11-2 and TRBJ2-7; possibly TRBD1 or TRBD2 for D (5 bases each). Germline CDR1 and CDR2: SGHAT and FQNNGV. This CDR3 comprises 15 residues. The germline V and J ends were trimmed by 2 bases and 4 bases, with 15 bases remaining between them. DNA for the CDR3: TGTGCCAGCAGCTTATATCGAGGGGCCGGGTACGAGCAGTACTTC. This encodes CASSLYRGAGYEQYF.

The chain couples TRBV6-1 to TRBJ1-2; D is unresolved. The CDR3 loop spans 13 amino acids. V was cut by 4 bases and J by 4 bases, with 10 bases left in between. Germline V CDR1 and CDR2: MNHNS, SASEGT. CDR3 region: CASSGQYAYGYTF. CDR3 in DNA: TGTGCCAGCAGTGGCCAATACGCCTATGGCTACACCTTC.

CDR3: CASSPGPGGEETQYF. DNA for the CDR3: TGCGCCAGCAGCCCGGGACCTGGGGGAGAAGAGACCCAGTACTTC. The V call is TRBV5-1, the J call TRBJ2-5; D tentatively reads TRBD1 or TRBD2 (5 bases each). Per germline, CDR1 SGHRS and CDR2 YFSETQ. V lost 4 bases, J lost 3 bases, and 16 bases lay in between. This CDR3 region has 15 residues.

In its sample, this clone was seen a few times. The genes are TRBV5-6 and TRBJ2-2; no firm D call. The CDR3 loop spans 14 amino acids. The ends were cut back, 4 bases at V and 1 base at J, with 8 bases in the middle. CDR1 is SGHDT and CDR2 is YYEEEE in the germline V gene. The CDR3 is CASSTALNTGELFF. Here the CDR3 DNA reads TGTGCCAGCAGCACAGCACTGAACACCGGGGAGCTGTTTTTT.

The gene calls are TRBV19 and TRBJ2-3, with D tentatively TRBD1 (5 bases). The CDR3 has 17 amino acids. Germline-derived CDR1 and CDR2 are LNHDA and SQIVND (reference sequence). Between the trimmed V and J ends, which lost 1 base and 0 bases, there was a span of 14 bases. The CDR3 sequence is CASSIGGSAHSTDTQYF. In nucleotides, the CDR3 is TGTGCCAGTAGTATAGGGGGCAGCGCCCACAGCACAGATACGCAGTATTTT.

The chain carries TRBV29-1 and TRBJ2-2, with no clear D. The CDR3 spans 12 residues. The V and J ends lost 4 bases and 7 bases respectively, with 10 bases between them. Germline V gene lookup returns CDR1 SQVTM and CDR2 ANQGSEA. The CDR3 region has the DNA TGCAGCGTTGTGCTTAGTATCGGGGAGCTGTTTTTT. It specifies CSVVLSIGELFF.

J is TRBJ1-2 and V is TRBV9; D gene ambiguous. Germline CDR1 SGDLS, CDR2 YYNGEE. V was clipped by 0 bases and J by 3 bases, with 9 bases between them. The CDR3 totals 14 residues. CDR3 region: CASSVGSGYYGYTF. As DNA, the CDR3 is TGTGCCAGCAGCGTAGGGTCAGGATACTATGGCTACACCTTC.

The V and J genes are TRBV6-4 and TRBJ1-5; unclear D gene. CDR1 is MRHNA, CDR2 SNTAGT, per germline. CDR3 length: 13 residues. V lost 3 bases and J 3 bases, leaving 6 bases between the germline ends. For the CDR3, the DNA is TGTGCCAGCAGTGAACGCACCAATCAGCCCCAGCATTTT. Amino acid sequence: CASSERTNQPQHF.